These 6 T cell receptor beta chains share one sample of origin, sequenced in a study of blood T cell repertoires in COVID-19. The table came from immunoSEQ multiplex PCR; TCRdb's copy has only in-frame clones and leaves some out. The sample contains approximately 69,000 clones, 90% of which appear only once. The specimen sequenced was peripheral blood. The receptors were gathered from a man in his forties or fifties with acute or convalescent COVID-19.

This rearrangement joins TRBV7-2 to TRBJ1-2; 12 bases align to TRBD1. The ends lost 5 bases at V and 5 bases at J; junction bases unmatched: 18. This CDR3 spans 19 amino acids. Germline CDR1 and CDR2: SGHTA and FQGNSA. The chain's CDR3 is CASSIPGGTGGFRGYGYTF. The CDR3 DNA follows: TGTGCCAGCAGCATCCCGGGGGGGACAGGGGGCTTTAGGGGATATGGCTACACCTTC.

This chain connects TRBV11-3 to TRBJ2-1; D unresolved. V lost 1 base, J lost 1 base, and 8 bases lay in between. CDR3 length: 15 amino acids. CDR1 is SGHNT and CDR2 is YENEEA in the germline V gene. The CDR3 sequence: CASSLGRASYNEQFF. DNA of the CDR3: TGTGCCAGCAGCTTAGGTAGAGCATCCTACAATGAGCAGTTCTTC. The whole variable domain, filled in from reference TRBV11-3 and TRBJ2-1, reads EAGVVQSPRYKIIEKKQPVAFWCNPISGHNTLYWYLQNLGQGPELLIRYENEEAVDDSQLPKDRFSAERLKGVDSTLKIQPAELGDSAVYLCASSLGRASYNEQFFGPGTRLTVL.

The J gene is TRBJ1-2, the V gene TRBV5-8; TRBD1 matches at 7 bases. The germline V gene has CDR1 SGHTS and CDR2 YDEGEE. The CDR3 spans 14 residues. J lost 4 bases, V lost 6 bases, and 9 bases had no gene match. CDR3 DNA: TGTGCCAGCATTCCGGGACAGCCTCTCTATGGCTACACCTTC. The encoded protein is CASIPGQPLYGYTF.

There are a few counts of this clone. The V call is TRBV10-3, the J call TRBJ2-5, with 9 positions matching TRBD2. J was trimmed by 5 bases and V by 4 bases; bases with no gene match: 14. The CDR3 contains 17 residues. Germline CDR1 and CDR2: ENHRY and SYGVKD. The CDR3 is CAISGSSGRSQGETQYF. CDR3 sequence (DNA): TGTGCCATCAGTGGTAGTAGCGGGAGATCCCAGGGGGAGACCCAGTACTTC.

The gene calls are TRBV5-6 and TRBJ2-1; 11 bases map to TRBD2. CDR1 is SGHDT, CDR2 YYEEEE, per germline. The J segment lost 4 bases and the V segment lost 3 bases, leaving 3 bases of the junction unmatched. The CDR3 sequence is 15 residues long. The CDR3: CASSWVAGGYNEQFF. CDR3 nucleotides: TGTGCCAGCAGCTGGGTAGCGGGAGGGTACAATGAGCAGTTCTTC.

The rearrangement links TRBV5-1 to TRBJ2-3, with TRBD2 identical over 7 bases. J gave up 0 bases and V 2 bases, and 6 bases lay outside the gene matches. This CDR3 spans 16 amino acids. The V gene's germline CDR1 is SGHRS and CDR2 YFSETQ. CDR3 DNA: TGCGCCAGCAGCTTAACCGGGACTACCAGCACAGATACGCAGTATTTT. Amino acid sequence: CASSLTGTTSTDTQYF. The variable domain in full, with the rest retrieved from reference TRBV5-1 and TRBJ2-3, is KAGVTQTPRYLIKTRGQQVTLSCSPISGHRSVSWYQQTPGQGLQFLFEYFSETQRNKGNFPGRFSGRQFSNSRSEMNVSTLELGDSALYLCASSLTGTTSTDTQYFGPGTRLTVL.